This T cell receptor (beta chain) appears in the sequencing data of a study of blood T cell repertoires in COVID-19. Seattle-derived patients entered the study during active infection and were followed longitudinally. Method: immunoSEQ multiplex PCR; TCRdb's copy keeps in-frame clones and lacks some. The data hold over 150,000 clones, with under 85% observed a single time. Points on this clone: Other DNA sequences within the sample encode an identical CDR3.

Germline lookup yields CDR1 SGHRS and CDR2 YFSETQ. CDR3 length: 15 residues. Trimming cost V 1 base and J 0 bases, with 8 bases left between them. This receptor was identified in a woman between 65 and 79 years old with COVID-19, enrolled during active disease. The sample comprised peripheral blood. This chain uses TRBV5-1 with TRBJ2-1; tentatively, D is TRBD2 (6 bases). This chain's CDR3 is CASSLSSVSYNEQFF. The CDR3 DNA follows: TGCGCCAGCAGCTTGTCTAGCGTCTCCTACAATGAGCAGTTCTTC.